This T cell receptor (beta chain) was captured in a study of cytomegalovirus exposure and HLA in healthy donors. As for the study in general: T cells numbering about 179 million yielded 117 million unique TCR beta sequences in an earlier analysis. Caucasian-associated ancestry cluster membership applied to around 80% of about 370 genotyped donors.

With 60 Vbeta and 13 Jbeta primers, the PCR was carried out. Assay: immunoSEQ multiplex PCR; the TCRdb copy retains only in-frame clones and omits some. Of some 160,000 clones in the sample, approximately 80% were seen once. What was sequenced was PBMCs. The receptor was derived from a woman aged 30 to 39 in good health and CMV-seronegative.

CDR3 sequence: CASSRGGANTGELFF. The CDR3 DNA is TGTGCCAGCAGCCGAGGAGGGGCGAACACCGGGGAGCTGTTTTTT. The chain employs TRBV5-4 and TRBJ2-2; possible D gene TRBD2, 6 bases. CDR1 SGHNT and CDR2 YYREEE come from the germline V gene (reference sequence). The CDR3 has 15 amino acids. Trimming removed 4 bases at V and 0 bases at J, with 10 bases between. The full variable domain, its missing parts supplied by reference TRBV5-4 and TRBJ2-2, is ETGVTQSPTHLIKTRGQQVTLRCSSQSGHNTVSWYQQALGQGPQFIFQYYREEENGRGNFPPRFSGLQFPNYSSELNVNALELDDSALYLCASSRGGANTGELFFGEGSRLTVL.